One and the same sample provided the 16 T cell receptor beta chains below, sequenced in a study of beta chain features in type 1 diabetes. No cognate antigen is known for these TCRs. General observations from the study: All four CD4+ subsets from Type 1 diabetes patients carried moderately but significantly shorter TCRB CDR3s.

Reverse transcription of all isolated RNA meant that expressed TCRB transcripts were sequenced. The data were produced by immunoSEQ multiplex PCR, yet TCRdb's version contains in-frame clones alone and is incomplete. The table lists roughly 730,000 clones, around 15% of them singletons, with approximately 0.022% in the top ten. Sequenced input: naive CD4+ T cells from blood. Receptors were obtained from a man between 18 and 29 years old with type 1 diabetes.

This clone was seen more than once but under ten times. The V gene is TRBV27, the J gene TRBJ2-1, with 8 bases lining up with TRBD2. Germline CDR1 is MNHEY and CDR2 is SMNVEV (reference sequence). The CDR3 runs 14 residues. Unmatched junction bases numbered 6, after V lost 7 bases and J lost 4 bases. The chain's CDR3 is CASTRGGNYNEQFF. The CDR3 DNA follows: TGTGCCAGCACCCGGGGGGGAAATTACAATGAGCAGTTCTTC.

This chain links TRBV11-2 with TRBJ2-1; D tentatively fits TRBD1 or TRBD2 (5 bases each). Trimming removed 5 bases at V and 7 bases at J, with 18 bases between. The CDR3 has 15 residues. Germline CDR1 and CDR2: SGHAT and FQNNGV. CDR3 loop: CASSRPGLESNEQFF. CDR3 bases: TGTGCCAGCAGCCGCCCGGGGCTGGAGTCAAATGAGCAGTTCTTC. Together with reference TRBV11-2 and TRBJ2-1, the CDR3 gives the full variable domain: EAGVAQSPRYKIIEKRQSVAFWCNPISGHATLYWYQQILGQGPKLLIQFQNNGVVDDSQLPKDRFSAERLKGVDSTLKIQPAKLEDSAVYLCASSRPGLESNEQFFGPGTRLTVL.

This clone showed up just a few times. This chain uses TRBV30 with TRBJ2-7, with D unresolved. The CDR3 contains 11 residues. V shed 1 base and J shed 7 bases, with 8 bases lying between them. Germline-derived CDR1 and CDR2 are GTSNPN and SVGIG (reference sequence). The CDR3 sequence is CAWSEYWEQYF. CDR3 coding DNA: TGTGCCTGGAGTGAATACTGGGAGCAGTACTTC.

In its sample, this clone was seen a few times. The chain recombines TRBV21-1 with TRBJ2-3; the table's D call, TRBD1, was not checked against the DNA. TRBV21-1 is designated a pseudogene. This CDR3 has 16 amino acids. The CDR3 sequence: CASSKWDSSSTDTQYF. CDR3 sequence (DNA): TGTGCCAGCAGCAAATGGGACAGTTCTAGCACAGATACGCAGTATTTT.

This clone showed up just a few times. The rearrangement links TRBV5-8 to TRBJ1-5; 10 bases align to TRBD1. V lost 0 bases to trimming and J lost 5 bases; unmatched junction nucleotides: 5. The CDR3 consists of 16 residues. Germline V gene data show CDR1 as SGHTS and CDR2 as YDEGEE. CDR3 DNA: TGTGCCAGCAGCTTGGCCTCCGGGACAGGGGATCAGCCCCAGCATTTT. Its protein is CASSLASGTGDQPQHF.

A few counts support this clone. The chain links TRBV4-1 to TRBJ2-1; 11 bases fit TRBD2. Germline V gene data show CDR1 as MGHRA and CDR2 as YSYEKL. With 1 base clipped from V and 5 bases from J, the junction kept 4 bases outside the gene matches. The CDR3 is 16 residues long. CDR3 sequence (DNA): TGCGCCAGCAGCCAAGGTAGCGGGGGGGATGACAATGAGCAGTTCTTC. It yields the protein CASSQGSGGDDNEQFF.

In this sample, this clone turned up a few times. CDR3 amino acids: CASSTLRGSNQPQHF. As DNA, the CDR3 is TGTGCCAGTAGCACCCTCCGGGGGAGCAATCAGCCCCAGCATTTT. The rearrangement uses TRBV19 and TRBJ1-5; a possible D gene is TRBD1 (5 bases). The length of the CDR3 is 15 residues. V shed 6 bases and J shed 1 base, with 13 bases lying between them. Germline CDR1 is LNHDA and CDR2 is SQIVND (reference sequence).

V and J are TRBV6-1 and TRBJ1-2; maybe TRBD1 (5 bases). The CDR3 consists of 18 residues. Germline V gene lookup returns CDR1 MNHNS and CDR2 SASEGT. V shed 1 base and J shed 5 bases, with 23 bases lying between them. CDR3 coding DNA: TGTGCCAGCAGTGAAGTTGGGGGGAACCTAATAGCTTGGTATGGCTACACCTTC. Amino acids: CASSEVGGNLIAWYGYTF.

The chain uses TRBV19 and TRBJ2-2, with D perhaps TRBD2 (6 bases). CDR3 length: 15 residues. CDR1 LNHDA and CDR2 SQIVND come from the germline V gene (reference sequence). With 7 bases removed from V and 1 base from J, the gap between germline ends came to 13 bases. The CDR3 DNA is TGTGCCAGTAAAGTAAGGGGACTGAACACCGGGGAGCTGTTTTTT. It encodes CASKVRGLNTGELFF.

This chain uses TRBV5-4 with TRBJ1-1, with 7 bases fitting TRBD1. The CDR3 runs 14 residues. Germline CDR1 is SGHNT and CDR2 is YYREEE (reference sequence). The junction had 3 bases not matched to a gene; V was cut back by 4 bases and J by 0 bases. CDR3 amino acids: CASSHGQVNTEAFF. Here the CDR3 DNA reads TGTGCCAGCAGCCACGGACAGGTGAACACTGAAGCTTTCTTT.

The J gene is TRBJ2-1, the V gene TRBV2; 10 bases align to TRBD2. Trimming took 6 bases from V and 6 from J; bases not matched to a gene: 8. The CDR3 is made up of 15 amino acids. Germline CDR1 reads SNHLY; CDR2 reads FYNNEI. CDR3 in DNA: TGTGCCAGCAGGGATACTAGCGGGGTAGTCAATGAGCAGTTCTTC. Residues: CASRDTSGVVNEQFF.

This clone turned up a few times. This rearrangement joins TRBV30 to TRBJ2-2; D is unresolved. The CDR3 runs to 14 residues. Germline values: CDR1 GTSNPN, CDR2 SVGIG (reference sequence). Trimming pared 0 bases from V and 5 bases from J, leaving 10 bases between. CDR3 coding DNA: TGTGCCTGGAGTGTAATCGGACCGACCGGGGAGCTGTTTTTT. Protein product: CAWSVIGPTGELFF. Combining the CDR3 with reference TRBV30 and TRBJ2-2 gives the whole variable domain SQTIHQWPATLVQPVGSPLSLECTVEGTSNPNLYWYRQAAGRGLQLLFYSVGIGQISSEVPQNLSASRPQDRQFILSSKKLLLSDSGFYLCAWSVIGPTGELFFGEGSRLTVL.

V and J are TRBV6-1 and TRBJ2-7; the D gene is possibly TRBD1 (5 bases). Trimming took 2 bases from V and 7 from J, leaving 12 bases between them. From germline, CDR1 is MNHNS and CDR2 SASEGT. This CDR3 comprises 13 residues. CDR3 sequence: CASSESKGLEQYF. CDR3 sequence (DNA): TGTGCCAGCAGTGAAAGTAAGGGGCTTGAGCAGTACTTC.

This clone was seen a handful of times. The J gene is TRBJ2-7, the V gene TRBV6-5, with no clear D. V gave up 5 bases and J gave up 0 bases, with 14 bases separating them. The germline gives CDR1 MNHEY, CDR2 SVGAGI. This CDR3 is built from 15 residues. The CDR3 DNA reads TGTGCCAGCAGTCCCCGGCCAGTAAGCTCCTACGAGCAGTACTTC. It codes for CASSPRPVSSYEQYF.

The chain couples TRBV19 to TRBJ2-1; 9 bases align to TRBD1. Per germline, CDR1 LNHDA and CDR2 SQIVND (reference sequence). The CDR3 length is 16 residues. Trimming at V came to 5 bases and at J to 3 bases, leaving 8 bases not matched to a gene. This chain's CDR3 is CASSFYGQGNYNEQFF. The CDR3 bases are TGTGCCAGTAGTTTCTATGGACAGGGGAACTACAATGAGCAGTTCTTC.

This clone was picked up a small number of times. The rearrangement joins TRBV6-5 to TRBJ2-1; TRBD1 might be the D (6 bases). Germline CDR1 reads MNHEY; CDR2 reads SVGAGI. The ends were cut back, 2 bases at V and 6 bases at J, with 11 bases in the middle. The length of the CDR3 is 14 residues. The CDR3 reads CASSYLLQGNEQFF. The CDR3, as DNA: TGTGCCAGCAGTTACCTCCTACAGGGCAATGAGCAGTTCTTC.